In this sample, the clone carrying this TCR beta chain turned up many times. The antigen remains unidentified. This sample was taken from a study of T cells in Graves' hyperthyroidism and ophthalmopathy. At the level of the study: Any treatment followed the collection of peripheral blood at initial diagnosis.

Per germline, CDR1 SGHVS and CDR2 FQNEAQ. V dropped 5 bases and J dropped 10; count of bases not matched to a gene: 7. The CDR3 is made up of 14 amino acids. What was amplified from RNA transcripts were TCR beta CDR3 regions. HTBI primers drove first-round RT-PCR of the TCR CDR3. Each CDR3 protein is one row after TCRdb ran MiXCR on the multiplex PCR reads. The sample consists of roughly 720,000 distinct CDR3 sequences, roughly 17% of them appearing once. Clinical symptoms, serum thyroxine, TRAb, thyroid ultrasound and orbital computed tomography established diagnosis. Study-level points and caveats: Prediction of ophthalmopathy progression came a median roughly 6.6 months pre-onset.

The receptor was isolated from a man between 50 and 59 years old with Graves' hyperthyroidism. What was sequenced was blood. The chain combines TRBV7-8 with TRBJ2-1; 11 nucleotides agree with TRBD2. The CDR3 DNA reads TGTGCCAGCAGCGTCAGACTAGCGGGAAGGGAGCAGTTCTTC. Amino acids: CASSVRLAGREQFF.